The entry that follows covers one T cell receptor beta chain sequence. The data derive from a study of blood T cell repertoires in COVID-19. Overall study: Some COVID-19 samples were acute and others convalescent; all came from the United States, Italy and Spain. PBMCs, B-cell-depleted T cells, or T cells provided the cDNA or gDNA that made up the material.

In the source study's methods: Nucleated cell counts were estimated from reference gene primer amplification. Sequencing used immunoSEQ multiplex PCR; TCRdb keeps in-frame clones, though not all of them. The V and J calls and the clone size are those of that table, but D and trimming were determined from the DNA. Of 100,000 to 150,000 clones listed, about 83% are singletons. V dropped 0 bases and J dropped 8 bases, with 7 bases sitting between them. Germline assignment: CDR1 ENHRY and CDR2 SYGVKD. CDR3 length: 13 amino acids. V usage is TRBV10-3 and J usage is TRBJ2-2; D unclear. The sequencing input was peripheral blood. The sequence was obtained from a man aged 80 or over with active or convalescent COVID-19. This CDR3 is CAISESTPGELFF. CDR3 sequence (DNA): TGTGCCATCAGTGAGTCGACACCAGGGGAGCTGTTTTTT.